This T cell receptor beta chain stems from a study of Ad26.COV2.S vaccination and SARS-CoV-2 variants. Points from the study as a whole: Ad26.COV2.S recipients had broader spike-specific TCRs (P = 0.0014).

The ends lost 6 bases at V and 4 bases at J; junction bases unmatched: 2. There are 15 residues in the CDR3. Germline V gene data show CDR1 as ENHRY and CDR2 as SYGVKD. On this clone itself: Antigen: not known.

Sequenced by immunoSEQ multiplex PCR; TCRdb stores in-frame clones only, minus some. The sample has about 350,000 clones, around 88% seen once. Regarding treatment: about 20 received Ad26.COV2.S at low or high dose, single or two shots; about five received placebo; per-sample allocation not given. Each sample was drawn 63 days after the first injection (of vaccine or placebo). This specimen was peripheral blood, taken in a trial of Ad26.COV2.S vaccine versus placebo. This chain uses TRBV10-3 with TRBJ2-1; 14 positions agree with TRBD2. The clonotype originates from a person between 18 and 65 years old who received the Ad26.COV2.S COVID-19 vaccine or a placebo. The CDR3 DNA follows: TGTGCCATCAGGGGACTAGCGGGGGATTACAATGAGCAGTTCTTC. Protein: CAIRGLAGDYNEQFF.